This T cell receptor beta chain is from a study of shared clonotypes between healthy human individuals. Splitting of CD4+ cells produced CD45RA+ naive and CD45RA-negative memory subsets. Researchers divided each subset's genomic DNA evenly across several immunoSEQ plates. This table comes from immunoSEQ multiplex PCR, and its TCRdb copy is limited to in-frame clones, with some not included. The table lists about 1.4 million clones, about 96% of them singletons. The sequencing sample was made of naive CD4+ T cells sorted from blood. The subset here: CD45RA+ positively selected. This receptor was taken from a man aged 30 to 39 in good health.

The CDR3 sequence: CASSEGLATTQYF. The CDR3 region has the DNA TGCGCCAGCAGTGAAGGACTAGCGACTACGCAGTATTTT. The rearrangement links TRBV10-1 to TRBJ2-3; 9 nucleotides line up with TRBD2. Unmatched junction bases numbered 3, after V lost 3 bases and J lost 8 bases. Germline loops: CDR1 WNHNN, CDR2 SYGVQD (reference sequence). The CDR3 has 13 residues.